These T cell receptor beta chains were read from a single sample in a study of cytomegalovirus exposure and HLA in healthy donors. Using immunoSEQ multiplex PCR, the repertoire was profiled, and TCRdb retains in-frame clones only, with some absent. The table has roughly 300,000 clones, around 86% seen once; the top ten hold 0.65% to 0.85%. Sequencing was done on a sample of PBMCs. The source of these receptors is a woman between 18 and 29 years old in good health and CMV-seronegative. Each CDR3 is given with its conserved first and last residue. A D gene is named only where the DNA matches it firmly. For some rows the clone size is stated as once, few or many, or as a class when expanded; others skip it.

size	V	J	D	CDR3	DNA
NA	TRBV6-5	TRBJ2-7	NA	CASTRGMDTYEQYF	TGTGCCAGCACCAGGGGTATGGACACCTACGAGCAGTACTTC
NA	TRBV19	TRBJ1-1	TRBD1	CASSITGTGTEAFF	TGTGCCAGTAGTATCACCGGGACAGGGACTGAAGCTTTCTTT
NA	TRBV28	TRBJ1-5	NA	CASSPLRGSNQPQHF	TGTGCCAGCAGTCCCCTCCGGGGAAGCAATCAGCCCCAGCATTTT
NA	TRBV2	TRBJ1-1	NA	CASSVFSEAFF	TGTGCCAGCAGTGTTTTCTCTGAAGCTTTCTTT
NA	TRBV27	TRBJ2-1	TRBD2	CASSPGTSGNYNEQFF	TGTGCCAGCAGTCCTGGGACTAGCGGGAATTACAATGAGCAGTTCTTC
once	TRBV6-1	TRBJ2-7	TRBD1	CASSPSRTGGYEQYF	TGTGCCAGCAGCCCGTCCCGGACAGGGGGCTACGAGCAGTACTTC
NA	TRBV29-1	TRBJ2-7	TRBD2	CSVEGASGGNLYEQYF	TGCAGCGTGGAGGGGGCTAGCGGGGGGAACCTCTACGAGCAGTACTTC
NA	TRBV11-1	TRBJ2-7	TRBD1	CASSAWDRAYEQYF	TGTGCCAGCAGCGCCTGGGACAGGGCCTACGAGCAGTACTTC
NA	TRBV4-1	TRBJ2-7	TRBD2	CASSQIAGGPYEQYF	TGCGCCAGCAGCCAAATAGCGGGAGGGCCCTACGAGCAGTACTTC
NA	TRBV29-1	TRBJ2-7	TRBD1	CSVIRDRGSEQYF	TGCAGCGTTATCCGGGACAGGGGTTCCGAGCAGTACTTC
NA	TRBV7-7	TRBJ2-5	NA	CASSSTVYQETQYF	TGTGCCAGCAGCTCAACAGTGTACCAAGAGACCCAGTACTTC
once	TRBV27	TRBJ1-5	TRBD1	CASSLIGQAYSNQPQHF	TGTGCCAGCAGTTTAATAGGACAGGCCTATAGCAATCAGCCCCAGCATTTT
NA	TRBV28	TRBJ1-4	TRBD1	CASSLAQGVGEKLFF	TGTGCCAGCAGTTTAGCCCAGGGGGTAGGGGAAAAACTGTTTTTT
once	TRBV6-5	TRBJ2-7	NA	CASSYSGGASAEQYF	TGTGCCAGCAGTTACAGTGGAGGGGCATCGGCCGAGCAGTACTTC
NA	TRBV9	TRBJ1-4	NA	CASSGGRATNEKLFF	TGTGCCAGCAGCGGGGGCCGCGCGACTAATGAAAAACTGTTTTTT
NA	TRBV6-5	TRBJ1-1	TRBD1	CASSYRGPTEAFF	TGTGCCAGCAGTTACAGGGGGCCCACTGAAGCTTTCTTT
NA	TRBV7-9	TRBJ2-1	NA	CASSLARASSDLYNEQFF	TGTGCCAGCAGCTTAGCGCGGGCTAGCTCAGACCTCTACAATGAGCAGTTCTTC
NA	TRBV5-1	TRBJ2-5	TRBD2	CASSSTSGQETQYF	TGCGCCAGCAGCTCTACTAGCGGCCAAGAGACCCAGTACTTC
few	TRBV2	TRBJ1-2	NA	CASRGGEGYTF	TGTGCCAGCAGAGGAGGGGAAGGCTACACCTTC
NA	TRBV7-3	TRBJ2-3	TRBD2	CASSPIPGGPADTQYF	TGTGCCAGCAGCCCCATTCCGGGAGGGCCTGCAGATACGCAGTATTTT
NA	TRBV2	TRBJ1-1	NA	CASSEGQMNTEAFF	TGTGCCAGCAGTGAAGGGCAGATGAACACTGAAGCTTTCTTT
few	TRBV4-3	TRBJ1-2	NA	CASSQDSRGAYGYTF	TGCGCCAGCAGCCAAGATTCAAGAGGAGCCTATGGCTACACCTTC
NA	TRBV6-4	TRBJ2-7	TRBD1	CASSEEADRESYEQYF	TGTGCCAGCAGTGAAGAAGCGGACAGGGAATCCTACGAGCAGTACTTC
NA	TRBV9	TRBJ2-2	TRBD1	CASTMTGGYTGELFF	TGTGCCAGCACGATGACAGGGGGCTACACCGGGGAGCTGTTTTTT
NA	TRBV6-6	TRBJ2-5	TRBD2	CASRPGLAGGIETQYF	TGTGCCAGCAGACCGGGACTAGCGGGAGGGATAGAGACCCAGTACTTC
NA	TRBV6-5	TRBJ1-2	NA	CASSKRGEGGYTF	TGTGCCAGCAGTAAAAGGGGGGAGGGTGGCTACACCTTC
NA	TRBV18	TRBJ1-2	NA	CASSPGGADYGYTF	TGTGCCAGCTCACCGGGGGGGGCGGACTATGGCTACACCTTC
NA	TRBV27	TRBJ1-5	NA	CASGGNQPQHF	TGTGCCAGCGGCGGGAATCAGCCCCAGCATTTT
NA	TRBV13	TRBJ2-7	NA	CASSLGRGEQYF	TGTGCCAGCAGCTTAGGCCGGGGCGAGCAGTACTTC
once	TRBV29-1	TRBJ1-3	TRBD1	CSVGTVLGNTIYF	TGCAGCGTGGGGACAGTGCTCGGAAACACCATATATTTT
NA	TRBV28	TRBJ1-2	TRBD1	CASIDNWTGVNYGYTF	TGTGCCAGCATCGATAACTGGACAGGAGTAAACTATGGCTACACCTTC
NA	TRBV28	TRBJ1-1	NA	CAIYQGWDAREAFF	TGTGCCATATATCAGGGGTGGGACGCGAGAGAAGCTTTCTTT
once	TRBV5-4	TRBJ2-1	NA	CASSLLGKWNEQFF	TGTGCCAGCAGCTTGTTGGGCAAGTGGAATGAGCAGTTCTTC
few	TRBV9	TRBJ2-7	NA	CASSVVPEPYEQYF	TGTGCCAGCAGCGTAGTACCAGAACCCTACGAGCAGTACTTC
NA	TRBV7-2	TRBJ1-3	NA	CASSLAGGGSSGNTIYF	TGTGCCAGCAGCTTAGCCGGGGGGGGCAGCTCTGGAAACACCATATATTTT
NA	TRBV5-4	TRBJ2-7	TRBD2	CASSLGGGAPYEQYF	TGTGCCAGCAGCTTGGGCGGGGGAGCCCCCTACGAGCAGTACTTC